A single T cell receptor (beta chain) is shown here with its context. As yet, its antigen is unknown. V shed 3 bases and J shed 3 bases, with 14 bases lying between them. The CDR3 has 14 residues. The germline gives CDR1 GTSNPN, CDR2 SVGIG (reference sequence). Treatment given: oral pan-JAK inhibitor, 5-10 mg twice daily. These data come from a study of CD8+ T cells in alopecia areata. Study-wide points: Within the top 100, expanded CD8+ clones significantly decreased with tofacitinib, as did scalp clonality. Scalp data also include sequences from resident alphabeta T cells of normal skin.

As the sequencing template, cDNA was produced by extracting RNA and reverse transcribing it. Here immunoSEQ multiplex PCR was the method, and the copy in TCRdb shows in-frame clones only, minus some. This table holds roughly 120,000 clones, about 61% found once. This TCR derives from a human donor with alopecia areata. V usage is TRBV30 and J usage is TRBJ1-2; a possible D gene is TRBD1 (6 bases). Here the sequenced sample was CD8+ T cells sorted from blood, taken at week 4, from a patient treated with tofacitinib. The CDR3 here is CAWRVGEGDYGYTF. The CDR3 nucleotides read TGTGCCTGGAGAGTCGGCGAGGGGGACTATGGCTACACCTTC.